The 20 T cell receptor beta chains reported below all come from one sample, sequenced in a study of blood T cells in healthy people across ages. The use of a sample-barcoded 5' primer and a J-beta primer mix characterized a second PCR of about 6 to 11 cycles. TCRdb recomputed calls from the 5' RACE reads with MiXCR, one row per CDR3 protein. The sample comprises 650,000 to 1,000,000 distinct CDR3 sequences, around 36% of which are singletons, and approximately 13% rests with the top ten. Sequencing was performed on blood. These receptors were collected from a man between 18 and 35 years old in good health.

The rearrangement links TRBV2 to TRBJ2-3, with no clear D. The V and J ends lost 6 bases and 1 base respectively, with 20 bases between them. Germline loops: CDR1 SNHLY, CDR2 FYNNEI. The CDR3 is 17 amino acids. CDR3 DNA: TGTGCCAGCAGCGGCAGCTTCGAACTTAGCCGCACAGATACGCAGTATTTT. Translation gives CASSGSFELSRTDTQYF. Combining the CDR3 with reference TRBV2 and TRBJ2-3 gives the whole variable domain EPEVTQTPSHQVTQMGQEVILRCVPISNHLYFYWYRQILGQKVEFLVSFYNNEISEKSEIFDDQFSVERPDGSNFTLKIRSTKLEDSAMYFCASSGSFELSRTDTQYFGPGTRLTVL.

The V gene is TRBV25-1, the J gene TRBJ1-1; 8 nucleotides align to TRBD1. With V trimmed by 6 bases and J by 8 bases, 8 bases remained unmatched. The germline CDR1 and CDR2 sequences are MGHDK and SYGVNS. The CDR3 runs 13 residues. CDR3 sequence reads: CASSSPGTGEAFF. The CDR3 nucleotides read TGTGCCAGCAGCAGTCCCGGGACAGGAGAAGCTTTCTTT.

Points on this clonotype: A much larger clone lies one base from this, so it may be a read error. The chain couples TRBV5-1 to TRBJ2-5; 7 positions agree with TRBD2. TRBJ2-7 explains the end of the DNA better; the J call may be wrong. The CDR3 runs to 15 residues. From germline, CDR1 is SGHRS and CDR2 YFSETQ. CDR3 bases: TGCGCCAGCAGCAGGGAGGGTTCCGTAGGATGCGAGCAGTACTTC. It codes for CASSREGSVGCEQYF.

This clonotype turned up a few times. V is TRBV5-6 and J is TRBJ2-3, with TRBD1 as a possible D gene (5 bases). Germline CDR1 reads SGHDT; CDR2 reads YYEEEE. V lost 4 bases and J lost 4, with 22 bases in between. The CDR3 runs to 17 residues. CDR3 sequence reads: CASSGTVPGQGPDTQYF. The CDR3 bases are TGTGCCAGCAGCGGCACAGTACCAGGGCAGGGCCCAGATACGCAGTATTTT.

The V gene is TRBV7-2, the J gene TRBJ2-2, with D maybe TRBD2 (6 bases). The CDR3 runs to 16 residues. Germline loops: CDR1 SGHTA, CDR2 FQGNSA. V lost 2 bases and J lost 1, with 11 bases in between. The CDR3 loop is CASSLRFGGNTGELFF. The CDR3 DNA reads TGTGCCAGCAGCTTACGGTTCGGGGGGAACACCGGGGAGCTGTTTTTT.

This clonotype was picked up a small number of times. The gene calls are TRBV5-1 and TRBJ1-2; the D gene is possibly TRBD1 (6 bases). This CDR3 has 16 amino acids. V was cut by 4 bases and J by 1 base, with 17 bases left in between. The germline V gene has CDR1 SGHRS and CDR2 YFSETQ. CDR3 loop: CASSPRTVESNYGYTF. The CDR3 bases are TGCGCCAGCAGCCCTAGGACAGTGGAGAGTAACTATGGCTACACCTTC.

The rearrangement links TRBV12-3 or TRBV12-4 to TRBJ1-4, with a weak D call TRBD1 (5 bases). The CDR3 is made up of 15 amino acids. Trimming left V 3 bases short and J 7 bases short, with 15 bases between. The CDR3 protein is CASSFAGLTSEKLFF. The CDR3 bases are TGTGCCAGCAGTTTTGCGGGGCTCACAAGTGAAAAACTGTTTTTT.

This clonotype was observed a single time. The chain combines TRBV21-1 with TRBJ2-1; TRBD1 is taken as the D call from the table, unchecked against the DNA. TRBV21-1 constitutes a pseudogene. CDR3 size: 14 residues. CDR3 DNA sequence: TGTGCCAGCAGCAATAGCGGGGGGCCAGGCGAGCAGTTCTTC. Amino acid sequence: CASSNSGGPGEQFF.

Comment on this clonotype: Compared with germline, one end of the junction differs, possibly owing to a read error. The chain joins TRBV6-2 or TRBV6-3 to TRBJ1-1; D ambiguous. This CDR3 spans 13 amino acids. Germline lookup yields CDR1 MNHEY and CDR2 SVGEGT. The DNA for the CDR3 is TGTGTCAGCAGCGAGGTTATGAACACTGAAGCTTTCTTT. Its protein is CVSSEVMNTEAFF.

The chain recombines TRBV7-2 with TRBJ2-2, with 9 bases aligning to TRBD1. This CDR3 is built from 16 residues. Germline CDR1 is SGHTA and CDR2 is FQGNSA. V gave up 4 bases and J gave up 1 base; unmatched junction bases: 4. Here the CDR3 reads CASSSLGQGNTGELFF. In DNA form, the CDR3 reads TGTGCCAGCAGCTCCTTGGGACAGGGGAACACCGGGGAGCTGTTTTTT. The whole variable domain, filled in from reference TRBV7-2 and TRBJ2-2, reads GAGVSQSPSNKVTEKGKDVELRCDPISGHTALYWYRQSLGQGLEFLIYFQGNSAPDKSGLPSDRFSAERTGGSVSTLTIQRTQQEDSAVYLCASSSLGQGNTGELFFGEGSRLTVL.

The genes are TRBV25-1 and TRBJ2-5, with 9 bases that match TRBD1. Germline V gene data show CDR1 as MGHDK and CDR2 as SYGVNS. The CDR3 sequence is 13 residues long. V lost 8 bases and J lost 5; bases outside the gene matches: 6. The CDR3 bases are TGTGCCAGCGGGTATGGGACAGGGGAGACCCAGTACTTC. Protein: CASGYGTGETQYF.

The rearrangement uses TRBV12-3 or TRBV12-4 and TRBJ2-5, with TRBD1 as a possible D gene (5 bases). V lost 2 bases and J 11 bases, leaving 18 bases between the germline ends. CDR3 length: 14 amino acids. CDR3 sequence reads: CASSLTTALGEQYF. The DNA for the CDR3 is TGTGCCAGCAGTTTAACGACAGCTTTGGGTGAGCAGTACTTC.

This clonotype was counted only a few times. The J gene is TRBJ1-6, the V gene TRBV4-1; TRBD1 is a possible D gene (5 bases). The CDR3 covers 18 residues. V lost 0 bases, J lost 0 bases, and 12 bases lay in between. CDR1 MGHRA and CDR2 YSYEKL come from the germline V gene. The CDR3 nucleotides read TGCGCCAGCAGCCAAGATGCGGGGGAGAGCTCCTATAATTCACCCCTCCACTTT. It encodes CASSQDAGESSYNSPLHF.

The CDR3 nucleotides are TGTGCCAGCAGTGAAACCGGGGAGTGGGGCACAGATACGCAGTATTTT. Its protein is CASSETGEWGTDTQYF. The chain joins TRBV6-1 to TRBJ2-3; a possible D gene is TRBD2 (5 bases). The V end was cut by 2 bases, the J end by 1 base, with 13 bases between. Germline lookup yields CDR1 MNHNS and CDR2 SASEGT. The CDR3 covers 16 residues.

This clonotype was counted at least ten times. The chain has TRBV7-2 and TRBJ2-5; 14 nucleotides agree with TRBD2. There are 18 residues in the CDR3. J gave up 7 bases and V 1 base, and 11 bases lay outside the gene matches. CDR1 SGHTA and CDR2 FQGNSA come from the germline V gene. The CDR3 DNA reads TGTGCCAGCAGCTTAGATGGGACTAGCGGGGGTCCCGGGGGGACCCAGTACTTC. Its translation is CASSLDGTSGGPGGTQYF. Full variable domain (missing parts from reference TRBV7-2 and TRBJ2-5): GAGVSQSPSNKVTEKGKDVELRCDPISGHTALYWYRQSLGQGLEFLIYFQGNSAPDKSGLPSDRFSAERTGGSVSTLTIQRTQQEDSAVYLCASSLDGTSGGPGGTQYFGPGTRLLVL.

This clonotype has at least ten counts. The chain employs TRBV12-3 or TRBV12-4 and TRBJ2-1; D perhaps matches TRBD2 (6 bases). The CDR3 sequence is 13 residues long. V was cut by 5 bases and J by 9 bases, with 14 bases left in between. The CDR3 reads CASSPWEEGEQFF. In DNA, the CDR3 is TGTGCCAGCAGTCCCTGGGAGGAAGGTGAGCAGTTCTTC.

There are many counts of this clonotype. The CDR3 DNA reads as TGTGCCAGCAGCTTAGATTTCAATGAGCAGTTCTTC. It codes for CASSLDFNEQFF. The chain joins TRBV7-2 to TRBJ2-1, with D uncertain. The CDR3 totals 12 residues. Germline lookup yields CDR1 SGHTA and CDR2 FQGNSA. Trimming removed 1 base at V and 6 bases at J, with 4 bases between.

This clonotype has more than one count but fewer than ten. The rearrangement joins TRBV20-1 to TRBJ2-1; 9 bases are shared with TRBD1. The CDR3 length is 13 residues. The V gene's germline CDR1 is DFQATT and CDR2 SNEGSKA (reference sequence). The trim removed 6 bases at V and 6 bases at J, leaving 6 bases unmatched. The CDR3 region is CSAPRTGVNEQFF. CDR3 sequence (DNA): TGCAGTGCGCCCCGGACAGGGGTCAATGAGCAGTTCTTC.

This sequence joins TRBV6-2 or TRBV6-3 and TRBJ1-5; unclear D gene. This CDR3 region has 15 residues. The V gene lost 5 bases and the J gene lost 3 bases, with 14 bases spanning the gap. Germline V gene sequence: CDR1 MNHEY, CDR2 SVGEGT. CDR3 protein: CASSGWSGFNQPQHF. In DNA, the CDR3 is TGTGCCAGCAGTGGATGGTCGGGATTCAATCAGCCCCAGCATTTT.

The gene calls are TRBV7-3 and TRBJ2-4, with D perhaps TRBD1 (6 bases). Germline loops: CDR1 SGHTA, CDR2 FQGTGA. V lost 6 bases, J lost 3 bases, and 18 bases lay in between. The CDR3 length is 16 residues. This CDR3 reads CASSPEVRGFKNIQYF. The CDR3 DNA reads TGTGCCAGCAGTCCCGAGGTCAGGGGATTCAAAAACATTCAGTACTTC.